Listed here are 18 T cell receptor beta chains from one sample, sequenced in a study of beta chain features in type 1 diabetes. Study conclusions and caveats: In all four CD4+ subsets, TCRB CDR3 length was significantly, moderately reduced in type 1 diabetes.

These receptors' targets are unknown. The authors reverse transcribed all of the isolated RNA, so sequencing captured expressed TCRB transcripts. Measured with immunoSEQ multiplex PCR; TCRdb has only the in-frame clones, and not every one. Of approximately 130,000 clones in the sample, roughly a sixth are singletons; the top ten hold around 2.5%. Sequencing was done on a sample of central memory CD4+ T cells from blood. The receptors here all came from a man aged 18-30 years with type 1 diabetes.

This clone has just a few counts. Sequence at one end of the junction differs from germline and may be a read error. The V call is TRBV18, the J call TRBJ2-1, with TRBD2 matching 8 bases. In germline, CDR1 is KGHSH, CDR2 LQKENI. This CDR3 spans 15 amino acids. The CDR3 DNA sequence: TGTGCCACCTCAAGTGGACTAGCTTCTTACAATGAGCAGTTCTTC. Translation: CATSSGLASYNEQFF.

The rearrangement joins TRBV7-9 to TRBJ1-1, with 9 bases matching TRBD1. The CDR3 contains 15 residues. V was clipped by 0 bases and J by 10 bases; unmatched bases: 9. Looked up from germline, CDR1 is SEHNR and CDR2 is FQNEAQ (reference sequence). The CDR3 protein is CASSLAIGGQGRAFF. In DNA, the CDR3 is TGTGCCAGCAGCTTAGCTATTGGCGGACAGGGGAGAGCTTTCTTT.

In this sample, this clone turned up a few times. The chain is built from TRBV30 and TRBJ2-4, with D uncertain. Trimming removed 3 bases at V and 0 bases at J, with 15 bases between. This CDR3 contains 16 residues. Germline V lookup: CDR1 GTSNPN, CDR2 SVGIG (reference sequence). The CDR3 DNA is TGTGCCTGGAGGGTTGTATCGGCCCTAGCCAAAAACATTCAGTACTTC. Residues: CAWRVVSALAKNIQYF.

The rearrangement joins TRBV6-5 to TRBJ2-7; TRBD2 might be the D (6 bases). V lost 2 bases and J 3 bases, leaving 14 bases between the germline ends. The length of the CDR3 is 15 residues. Per germline, CDR1 MNHEY and CDR2 SVGAGI. The DNA for the CDR3 is TGTGCCAGCAGTTACGGGTCTAGCGCGTACTACGAGCAGTACTTC. It codes for CASSYGSSAYYEQYF.

This clone was seen only a few times. Additional DNA sequences in this sample encode the identical CDR3. This rearrangement joins TRBV6-5 to TRBJ2-3, with a possible D match to TRBD1 (5 bases). Germline values: CDR1 MNHEY, CDR2 SVGAGI. The CDR3 is 13 amino acids. Trimming left V 6 bases short and J 2 bases short, with 9 bases between. CDR3: CASRKGSTDTQYF. The CDR3 region has the DNA TGTGCCAGCAGGAAGGGGTCCACAGATACGCAGTATTTT.

The chain recombines TRBV11-2 with TRBJ2-2, with D hard to call. From germline, CDR1 is SGHAT and CDR2 FQNNGV. The CDR3 length is 15 residues. Trimming pared 0 bases from V and 7 bases from J, leaving 12 bases between. The CDR3 nucleotides read TGTGCCAGCAGCTTAGATCCCCTTCAAGGCGGGGAGCTGTTTTTT. It is translated as CASSLDPLQGGELFF.

This sequence joins TRBV7-2 and TRBJ1-1; 7 nucleotides line up with TRBD1. The CDR3 consists of 12 residues. Germline V CDR1 and CDR2: SGHTA, FQGNSA. With V trimmed by 5 bases and J by 11 bases, 8 bases remained unmatched. CDR3 DNA sequence: TGTGCCAGCAGCCCGAGACAGGGTGGCGCTTTCTTT. Its protein is CASSPRQGGAFF.

The genes are TRBV7-2 and TRBJ1-1; D is unresolved. The CDR3 runs to 14 residues. V dropped 6 bases and J dropped 5 bases, with 16 bases sitting between them. The germline gives CDR1 SGHTA, CDR2 FQGNSA. DNA of the CDR3: TGTGCCAGCAGTTTTGGAAGTGTGTCGACTGAAGCTTTCTTT. It encodes CASSFGSVSTEAFF. The full variable domain, in which reference TRBV7-2 and TRBJ1-1 provide the parts outside the CDR3, is GAGVSQSPSNKVTEKGKDVELRCDPISGHTALYWYRQSLGQGLEFLIYFQGNSAPDKSGLPSDRFSAERTGGSVSTLTIQRTQQEDSAVYLCASSFGSVSTEAFFGQGTRLTVV.

This chain connects TRBV2 to TRBJ2-7; 7 nucleotides agree with TRBD1. Losses at the gene ends were 1 base for V and 3 bases for J; bases not matched to a gene: 3. Germline V lookup: CDR1 SNHLY, CDR2 FYNNEI. The CDR3 runs 14 residues. The CDR3 spells CASSEGGQFYEQYF. CDR3 coding DNA: TGTGCCAGCAGTGAAGGGGGACAGTTCTACGAGCAGTACTTC. The variable domain in full, with the rest retrieved from reference TRBV2 and TRBJ2-7, is EPEVTQTPSHQVTQMGQEVILRCVPISNHLYFYWYRQILGQKVEFLVSFYNNEISEKSEIFDDQFSVERPDGSNFTLKIRSTKLEDSAMYFCASSEGGQFYEQYFGPGTRLTVT.

The rearrangement uses TRBV4-1 and TRBJ2-7, with TRBD2 matching 11 bases. Trimming removed 0 bases from V and 3 bases from J; junction bases left unmatched: 4. This CDR3 comprises 16 residues. Per the germline V gene, CDR1 is MGHRA and CDR2 is YSYEKL. The CDR3 nucleotides are TGCGCCAGCAGCCAAGATTTTACTAGCGGGGGCTACGAGCAGTACTTC. It specifies CASSQDFTSGGYEQYF.

The V gene is TRBV9, the J gene TRBJ1-4; unclear D gene. Trimming took off 0 bases at V and 4 bases at J, with 10 bases between the two ends. This CDR3 is built from 15 residues. Germline V CDR1 and CDR2: SGDLS, YYNGEE. The CDR3 is CASSVGPANNEKLFF. The CDR3 DNA reads TGTGCCAGCAGCGTAGGGCCGGCAAATAATGAAAAACTGTTTTTT.

This clone was picked up many times. The rearrangement joins TRBV4-3 to TRBJ2-1, with D possibly matching TRBD1 (6 bases). V was pared by 3 bases and J by 6 bases, with 15 bases between. This CDR3 region has 15 residues. Per the germline V gene, CDR1 is LGHNA and CDR2 is YSLEER. The CDR3 here is CASSHNDRISNEQFF. CDR3 DNA: TGCGCCAGCAGCCACAACGACAGGATTTCCAATGAGCAGTTCTTC.

This clone was picked up a small number of times. The chain uses TRBV7-2 and TRBJ2-7; the D is unclear. CDR1 and CDR2 (germline): SGHTA, FQGNSA. Trimming shortened V by 2 bases and J by 5 bases, and 7 bases separated the two germline ends. This CDR3 has 12 residues. This chain's CDR3 is CASSLRYNEQYF. CDR3 nucleotides: TGTGCCAGCAGCTTAAGATACAACGAGCAGTACTTC.

This clone has a handful of counts. This chain uses TRBV9 with TRBJ2-5; D gene ambiguous. Trimming took off 3 bases at V and 2 bases at J, with 8 bases between the two ends. Germline V gene data show CDR1 as SGDLS and CDR2 as YYNGEE. The CDR3 is made up of 13 amino acids. The CDR3 protein is CASSGGPQETQYF. Here the CDR3 DNA reads TGTGCCAGCAGCGGAGGACCTCAAGAGACCCAGTACTTC.

This clone was detected only a few times. The J gene is TRBJ2-1, the V gene TRBV4-3; D possibly corresponds to TRBD2 (6 bases). The CDR3 spans 14 residues. Germline loops: CDR1 LGHNA, CDR2 YSLEER. Trimming stripped 1 base from V and 8 bases from J, with 12 bases between. CDR3 DNA sequence: TGCGCCAGCAGCCAAGGGACTACCCTCGATGAGCAGTTCTTC. Translated: CASSQGTTLDEQFF.

In its sample, this clone was seen a few times. This sequence joins TRBV30 and TRBJ1-2; D possibly corresponds to TRBD1 (5 bases). The V gene lost 2 bases and the J gene lost 9 bases, with 13 bases spanning the gap. Germline loops: CDR1 GTSNPN, CDR2 SVGIG (reference sequence). The CDR3 covers 12 residues. CDR3 residues: CAWSPMTVRYTF. The CDR3 nucleotides read TGTGCCTGGAGTCCCATGACAGTCCGCTACACCTTC.

This clone was observed a few times. The chain couples TRBV7-9 to TRBJ1-3; D gene ambiguous. Trimming cost V 4 bases and J 4 bases, with 5 bases left between them. CDR1 is SEHNR, CDR2 FQNEAQ, per germline (reference sequence). CDR3 length: 12 residues. The CDR3 nucleotides read TGTGCCAGCAGCTCCGAGGGAAACACCATATATTTT. Amino acid sequence: CASSSEGNTIYF.

This clone was observed many times. In DNA, the CDR3 is TGCGCCAGCAGCCGCGGGACAGGGGTGGACGAGCAGTACTTC. Translation: CASSRGTGVDEQYF. V gene TRBV5-1 combines with J gene TRBJ2-7; 10 nucleotides agree with TRBD1. In germline, CDR1 is SGHRS, CDR2 YFSETQ. J lost 5 bases, V lost 4 bases, and 6 bases had no gene match. The CDR3 loop spans 14 amino acids.